This record concerns one TCR beta chain sequence. The antigen remains unidentified. Germline trimming cut 0 bases from V and 5 bases from J; bases unmatched to any gene: 4. This CDR3 is 16 amino acids long. Germline V lookup: CDR1 PRHDT, CDR2 FYEKMQ (reference sequence). The primer mix had 60 Vbeta and 13 Jbeta primers. Sequencing used immunoSEQ multiplex PCR; TCRdb keeps in-frame clones, though not all of them. The sample has around 150,000 clones, roughly 79% seen once. The sample comes from a study of cytomegalovirus exposure and HLA in healthy donors. Study findings and constraints: HLA alleles showed associations with some 15,000 TCR beta sequences in a later analysis, at a 0.05 false discovery rate.

Sequences were obtained from PBMCs. The TCR comes from a man aged 18 to 29 in good health and CMV-seropositive. This rearrangement joins TRBV13 to TRBJ2-5; 12 nucleotides agree with TRBD1. CDR3 nucleotide sequence: TGTGCCAGCAGCTTAGGGGGACAGGGGGCGCGGGAGACCCAGTACTTC. Amino acid sequence: CASSLGGQGARETQYF. Together with reference TRBV13 and TRBJ2-5, the CDR3 gives the full variable domain: AAGVIQSPRHLIKEKRETATLKCYPIPRHDTVYWYQQGPGQDPQFLISFYEKMQSDKGSIPDRFSAQQFSDYHSELNMSSLELGDSALYFCASSLGGQGARETQYFGPGTRLLVL.